This TCR beta chain was identified in a study of OX40 agonist ivuxolimab in advanced cancers. Data came from immunoSEQ multiplex PCR; TCRdb stores just in-frame clones and leaves some out. The table lists more than 65,000 clones, 70% to 90% of them singletons. The CDR3 sequence is 16 residues long. Germline-derived CDR1 and CDR2 are GTSNPN and SVGIG (reference sequence). V dropped 3 bases and J dropped 8; count of bases not matched to a gene: 7. This clonotype originated in an adult with an advanced solid tumor such as melanoma, head and neck, liver or kidney cancer. The specimen comprised CD4+ or CD8+ T cells sorted from blood, sampled in a trial of the OX40 agonist ivuxolimab. The V call is TRBV30, the J call TRBJ2-1; 16 nucleotides line up with TRBD2. This CDR3 reads CAWSRPGLAGGHEQFF. CDR3 DNA sequence: TGTGCCTGGAGCCGACCGGGACTAGCGGGAGGGCATGAGCAGTTCTTC.